The clone carrying this T cell receptor (beta chain) appeared a single time. What it binds is not known. Profiled with immunoSEQ multiplex PCR; TCRdb holds only in-frame clones, not every one. The sample has 30,000 to 45,000 clones; 81% are singletons. This sample is drawn from a study of T cells in localized non-small cell lung cancer. Overall study results and limits: Uninvolved adjacent lung had more T cell clonality than any other tissue, topping tumor. Elevated circulating T cell density in blood was associated with longer overall survival.

Germline V gene lookup returns CDR1 KGHSH and CDR2 LQKENI. This CDR3 has 15 amino acids. Deletions cut 3 bases from V and 1 base from J, with 12 bases between. This specimen was peripheral blood mononuclear cells, taken before any cancer treatment. The clonotype was recovered from a male donor aged 60 or over with stage II lung adenocarcinoma. The V gene is TRBV18, the J gene TRBJ1-2, with a possible D match to TRBD1 (5 bases). The chain's CDR3 is CASSPTTDFNYGYTF. The CDR3 DNA is TGTGCCAGCTCACCCACGACAGACTTTAACTATGGCTACACCTTC.